This TCR beta chain is from a study of vaccination and CD4 T cells after COVID-19. The wider study: Every participant had a vaccine, which was either BNT162b2 or mRNA-1273, given in two doses.

The sample's treatment: approximately 10-day PBMC culture with coronavirus spike peptide pools or control peptides (ViraFEST assay). Germline V gene data show CDR1 as SGHTA and CDR2 as FQGTGA. This CDR3 is 15 amino acids long. V dropped 3 bases and J dropped 2 bases, with 12 bases sitting between them. The Oncomine TCR Beta short-read assay was what sequenced the DNA obtained from cultured CD4+ T cells. TCRdb reanalysed the PCR reads using MiXCR and keeps one entry per CDR3 protein. The sample lists some 11,000 distinct CDR3 sequences; approximately 60% were seen once. For this clonotype: Its antigen is unidentified.

This receptor was obtained from a human donor who had recovered from COVID-19. The gene calls are TRBV7-3 and TRBJ2-3, with a possible D match to TRBD1 (6 bases). Sequenced here: CD4+ T cells from blood, cultured in vitro, sampled before SARS-CoV-2 vaccination. CDR3 bases: TGTGCCAGCAGCTTCCGGGCAGGGGACACAGATACGCAGTATTTT. Its protein is CASSFRAGDTDTQYF.